This T cell receptor (beta chain) was captured in a study of radiation and T cells in renal cell carcinoma. TCRdb's table, derived via immunoSEQ multiplex PCR, lists solely in-frame clones and lacks some. The sample has approximately 90,000 clones, 70% to 90% seen once. Time point reported: blood 4 weeks post-SBRT, at nephrectomy. The treatment here: 15 Gy SBRT to primary tumor, nephrectomy 4 weeks later. Nephrectomy followed 15 Gy stereotactic body radiation by 4 weeks. Clear cell pathology was present in this patient's renal cell carcinoma. V gave up 0 bases and J gave up 5 bases, with 7 bases separating them. The CDR3 covers 13 residues. Germline CDR1 and CDR2: KGHSH and LQKENI.

The specimen was blood, collected from a patient whose treatment included radiotherapy and nephrectomy. The chain combines TRBV18 with TRBJ2-5, with D hard to call. This TCR was sampled from a man aged 50 to 60 with renal cell carcinoma. This CDR3 is CASSPPTRETQYF. The CDR3 DNA follows: TGTGCCAGCTCACCACCCACGCGGGAGACCCAGTACTTC.